A selection of T cell receptor beta chains follows, all from one sample in a study of blood T cell repertoires in COVID-19. Profiling relied on immunoSEQ multiplex PCR, and the TCRdb table lists in-frame clones only, not all of them. The profile shows around 140,000 clones, approximately 81% of them singletons. Material for sequencing was peripheral blood. Receptor source: a woman between 55 and 75 years old with active or convalescent COVID-19. Each CDR3 is given with its conserved first and last residue. A D gene is named only where the DNA matches it firmly. Expanded clones get a size class; other rows say once, few or many, or leave the size out.

TRBV27	TRBJ1-2	NA	NA	TGTGCCAGCAGTTTATCTGTGGCAGGCTTCTATGGCTACACCTTC	CASSLSVAGFYGYTF
TRBV11-3	TRBJ2-3	NA	TRBD1	TGTGCCAGCAGCTTAACAGGGGGCACAAGAGATACGCAGTATTTT	CASSLTGGTRDTQYF
TRBV11-3	TRBJ1-1	NA	TRBD1	TGTGCCAGCAGCCGGACAGGGGTCACTGAAGCTTTCTTT	CASSRTGVTEAFF
TRBV6-6	TRBJ1-3	few	TRBD1	TGTGCCACGGGACAGTTCTCTGGAAACACCATATATTTT	CATGQFSGNTIYF
TRBV6-4	TRBJ2-3	NA	NA	TGTGCCAGCAGTGACTCTGGAGGGGAAGATACGCAGTATTTT	CASSDSGGEDTQYF
TRBV7-2	TRBJ1-5	NA	NA	TGTGCCAGCAGCCCCGGGCTGGCAGGGAGGGACGTTAGAAATCAGCCCCAGCATTTT	CASSPGLAGRDVRNQPQHF
TRBV6-2/TRBV6-3	TRBJ2-3	once	NA	TGTGCCAGCAGTTACCCGGACGTCACAGGGAGCACAGATACGCAGTATTTT	CASSYPDVTGSTDTQYF
TRBV12-3/TRBV12-4	TRBJ1-2	NA	NA	TGTGCCAGCAGCCGGGACTGGAGCTACACCTTC	CASSRDWSYTF
TRBV6-6	TRBJ2-3	many	NA	TGTGCCAGCAGTTACTACGGACAGATCACAGATACGCAGTATTTT	CASSYYGQITDTQYF
TRBV5-1	TRBJ2-7	NA	TRBD1	TGCGCCAGCAGCTTGGCCGGGGGACAGGGAATCAACGAGCAGTACTTC	CASSLAGGQGINEQYF
TRBV19	TRBJ2-7	once	TRBD2	TGTGCCAGTAGTACGACTAGCGGTTACTACGAGCAGTACTTC	CASSTTSGYYEQYF